This TCR beta chain is from a study of blood T cell repertoires in COVID-19. Study at large: Some COVID-19 samples were acute and others convalescent; all came from the United States, Italy and Spain. The analysed material was cDNA or gDNA that came from T cells, B-cell-depleted T cells, or PBMCs.

This clone was seen a handful of times. How the authors handled the data: Counts of nucleated cells, estimated from reference gene primer amplification, were obtained. Sequencing used immunoSEQ multiplex PCR; TCRdb keeps in-frame clones, though not all of them. V, J and clone size reflect that table, while D and trimming were determined from the DNA. The data hold around 130,000 clones, with 80% to 90% observed a single time. This CDR3 is 15 amino acids long. V lost 5 bases, J lost 4 bases, and 10 bases stayed unmatched. Germline V CDR1 and CDR2: SGDLS, YYNGEE. The rearrangement links TRBV9 to TRBJ1-2; TRBD1 agrees at 8 bases. This TCR was sampled from a man aged 40-49 years with acute COVID-19. The specimen sequenced was PBMCs or T cells enriched from blood (not recorded which). The CDR3 region is CASSVGQGASYGYTF. The CDR3 region has the DNA TGTGCCAGCAGTGTCGGACAGGGAGCTTCCTATGGCTACACCTTC.